Following are 20 T cell receptor beta chains from one sample sequenced in a study of beta chain features in type 1 diabetes (dated by TCRdb to the late 2010s). The paper's findings and limits, for the study overall: A moderate but significant shortening of TCRB CDR3 length was observed in type 1 diabetes patients in all four CD4+ subsets.

These TCRs' antigens remain unknown. Libraries were prepared through the immunoSEQ multiplex PCR assay. The High Capacity cDNA Reverse Transcription Kit was used to reverse transcribe all of the isolated RNA, meaning that expressed TCRB transcripts were what got sequenced. In its TCRdb copy, this immuneACCESS table keeps in-frame sequences only and misses some clones. Where compared with another copy, unresolved V genes explain less than half of these, and the others have no known cause. This sample gives 600,000 or so clones in total; 11% to 15% of them show up just once. The biggest ten clones account for approximately 0.042% of the sample. Sequencing was carried out using naive CD4+ T cells from blood. The meaning of the sample's cell subset or site label: true naive CD4+ T cells. These receptors originate from a man aged 18 to 30 with type 1 diabetes.

This clone was seen a handful of times. The chain recombines TRBV15 with TRBJ1-2, with 7 bases fitting TRBD1. The trim removed 0 bases at V and 2 bases at J, leaving 0 bases unmatched. The CDR3 spans 14 residues. Germline lookup yields CDR1 LNHNV and CDR2 YYDKDF (reference sequence). The CDR3 protein is CATSREQGNYGYTF. In nucleotides, the CDR3 is TGTGCCACCAGCAGAGAACAGGGGAACTATGGCTACACCTTC.

The sample holds a few counts of this clone. The chain couples TRBV10-2 to TRBJ2-1; no reliable D call. This CDR3 region has 13 residues. Germline V CDR1 and CDR2: WSHSY, SAAADI. Trimming pared 6 bases from V and 0 bases from J, leaving 6 bases between. In DNA, the CDR3 is TGCGCCAGCAGCCTAGACTCCTACAATGAGCAGTTCTTC. Its protein is CASSLDSYNEQFF.

This clone was counted many times. This CDR3 is also generated by other DNA sequences in the sample. The chain recombines TRBV18 with TRBJ1-1; D remains unclear. CDR3 length equals 13 residues. Germline V gives CDR1 KGHSH, CDR2 LQKENI. The V and J ends lost 0 bases and 1 base respectively, with 3 bases between them. DNA for the CDR3: TGTGCCAGCTCACCACCGGGGAACACTGAAGCTTTCTTT. Its translation is CASSPPGNTEAFF.

V gene TRBV7-2 combines with J gene TRBJ1-5; D perhaps matches TRBD1 (6 bases). This CDR3 is 13 amino acids long. The V end lost 4 bases, the J end lost 6 bases, and 10 bases lay between the germline ends. Germline CDR1 SGHTA, CDR2 FQGNSA. The CDR3 region has the DNA TGTGCCAGCAGCTCAACAGGGCTTCAGCCCCAGCATTTT. Its translation: CASSSTGLQPQHF.

V usage is TRBV10-3 and J usage is TRBJ2-5, with D hard to call. CDR1 is ENHRY and CDR2 is SYGVKD in the germline V gene. V lost 2 bases to trimming and J lost 3 bases, with 7 bases between them. There are 13 residues in the CDR3. The CDR3 reads CAISERAEETQYF. CDR3 bases: TGTGCCATCAGTGAGAGGGCTGAAGAGACCCAGTACTTC.

The CDR3 DNA is TGTGCCAGCACCCCGGACACCAGACTCAATCAGCCCCAGCATTTT. It encodes CASTPDTRLNQPQHF. The chain carries TRBV27 and TRBJ1-5; D perhaps matches TRBD1 (5 bases). CDR3 size: 15 residues. The V gene lost 7 bases and the J gene lost 3 bases, with 16 bases spanning the gap. Germline V gives CDR1 MNHEY, CDR2 SMNVEV (reference sequence).

The chain links TRBV7-8 to TRBJ2-7; D is perhaps TRBD1 or TRBD2 (5 bases each). V was clipped by 5 bases and J by 3 bases, with 14 bases between them. CDR1 and CDR2 from the germline V gene are SGHVS and FQNEAQ. This CDR3 comprises 14 residues. This CDR3 is CASSRGGTIYEQYF. CDR3 DNA sequence: TGTGCCAGCAGCCGGGGCGGAACGATCTACGAGCAGTACTTC. Drawing the rest from reference TRBV7-8 and TRBJ2-7, the complete variable domain is GAGVSQSPRYKVAKRGQDVALRCDPISGHVSLFWYQQALGQGPEFLTYFQNEAQLDKSGLPSDRFFAERPEGSVSTLKIQRTQQEDSAVYLCASSRGGTIYEQYFGPGTRLTVT.

In its sample, this clone was seen a few times. J is TRBJ1-1 and V is TRBV7-3, with a possible D match to TRBD1 (6 bases). With 5 bases removed from V and 5 bases from J, the gap between germline ends came to 12 bases. There are 13 residues in the CDR3. Germline loops: CDR1 SGHTA, CDR2 FQGTGA. The chain's CDR3 is CASSVTGYTEAFF. Here the CDR3 DNA reads TGTGCCAGCAGCGTTACAGGGTATACTGAAGCTTTCTTT.

The gene calls are TRBV2 and TRBJ2-7, with 12 positions matching TRBD2. The CDR3 is made up of 16 amino acids. Germline lookup yields CDR1 SNHLY and CDR2 FYNNEI. The junction had 11 bases not matched to a gene; V was cut back by 5 bases and J by 6 bases. The CDR3 DNA sequence: TGTGCCAGCAGTTCCCCGGCTAGCGGGAGGGTAGGCGAGCAGTACTTC. It specifies CASSSPASGRVGEQYF.

In this sample, this clone turned up a few times. The chain recombines TRBV15 with TRBJ1-1, with D hard to call. Per the germline V gene, CDR1 is LNHNV and CDR2 is YYDKDF (reference sequence). CDR3 length: 13 amino acids. Trimming stripped 0 bases from V and 6 bases from J, with 8 bases between. CDR3 sequence reads: CATSRDYEAEAFF. CDR3 DNA sequence: TGTGCCACCAGCAGAGATTATGAGGCTGAAGCTTTCTTT. The entire variable domain, with the rest obtained from reference TRBV15 and TRBJ1-1, is as follows: DAMVIQNPRYQVTQFGKPVTLSCSQTLNHNVMYWYQQKSSQAPKLLFHYYDKDFNNEADTPDNFQSRRPNTSFCFLDIRSPGLGDTAMYLCATSRDYEAEAFFGQGTRLTVV.

The table lists this clone with a count of one. This chain connects TRBV19 to TRBJ2-3, with D uncertain. Germline loops: CDR1 LNHDA, CDR2 SQIVND (reference sequence). Trimming took 4 bases from V and 5 from J, leaving 22 bases between them. The CDR3 has 17 residues. This CDR3 reads CASSRKQVQSVGDTQYF. DNA of the CDR3: TGTGCCAGTAGTAGGAAACAAGTCCAGTCAGTCGGAGATACGCAGTATTTT.

CDR3 coding DNA: TGTGCCACCAGCACCTGGACAGGGATGGGGACTGAAGCTTTCTTT. Its protein product is CATSTWTGMGTEAFF. The gene calls are TRBV15 and TRBJ1-1; 8 bases agree with TRBD1. Germline V gene sequence: CDR1 LNHNV, CDR2 YYDKDF (reference sequence). J gave up 5 bases and V 4 bases, and 9 bases lay outside the gene matches. The CDR3 is 15 residues long.

The J gene is TRBJ2-7, the V gene TRBV6-5, with D perhaps matching TRBD2 (6 bases). The V gene's germline CDR1 is MNHEY and CDR2 SVGAGI. V was trimmed by 6 bases and J by 0 bases, leaving 15 bases between them. The CDR3 is 15 residues long. The CDR3 region is CASRSGTESSYEQYF. CDR3 DNA: TGTGCCAGCAGATCCGGGACTGAGAGCTCCTACGAGCAGTACTTC.

The chain recombines TRBV6-1 with TRBJ2-3; D may be TRBD1 or TRBD2 (5 bases each). This CDR3 spans 16 amino acids. V was shortened by 1 base and J by 6 bases, with 17 bases between the two germline ends. Germline V CDR1 and CDR2: MNHNS, SASEGT. DNA of the CDR3: TGTGCCAGCAGTGAAGGGGCAGGGACCCTCGTGGATACGCAGTATTTT. Its translation is CASSEGAGTLVDTQYF.

This clone occurred a few times. The gene calls are TRBV30 and TRBJ2-5; D call uncertain. This CDR3 is 11 amino acids long. CDR1 and CDR2 (germline): GTSNPN, SVGIG (reference sequence). Trimming removed 2 bases from V and 5 bases from J, with 6 bases in between. The CDR3 DNA follows: TGTGCCTGGAGTATTTATGAGACCCAGTACTTC. It yields the protein CAWSIYETQYF.

V and J are TRBV18 and TRBJ1-1; 7 bases agree with TRBD1. CDR3 length equals 16 residues. Losses at the gene ends were 3 bases for V and 3 bases for J; bases not matched to a gene: 10. Germline-derived CDR1 and CDR2 are KGHSH and LQKENI. The CDR3 nucleotides are TGTGCCAGCTCACCCCTAGGACAGGTCCAATACACTGAAGCTTTCTTT. It codes for CASSPLGQVQYTEAFF.

The V and J genes are TRBV2 and TRBJ1-1; TRBD1 is a possible D gene (5 bases). CDR3 length equals 13 residues. V was shortened by 6 bases and J by 0 bases, with 8 bases between the two germline ends. CDR1 SNHLY and CDR2 FYNNEI come from the germline V gene. The chain's CDR3 is CASSRGLNTEAFF. In nucleotides, the CDR3 is TGTGCCAGCAGCCGGGGGTTGAACACTGAAGCTTTCTTT.

The genes are TRBV6-5 and TRBJ2-7, with D uncertain. The length of the CDR3 is 14 residues. V gave up 2 bases and J gave up 5 bases, with 13 bases separating them. Germline-derived CDR1 and CDR2 are MNHEY and SVGAGI. The CDR3, as DNA: TGTGCCAGCAGTTACGGCTCGGAGCTGGACGAGCAGTACTTC. Translating it yields CASSYGSELDEQYF.

The J gene is TRBJ2-7, the V gene TRBV9, with 10 positions matching TRBD1. The CDR3 spans 15 residues. J gave up 5 bases and V 0 bases, and 5 bases lay outside the gene matches. Germline V gene lookup returns CDR1 SGDLS and CDR2 YYNGEE. The CDR3 coding sequence is TGTGCCAGCAGCGTAGCGGGACAGGGGTACCACGAGCAGTACTTC. It yields the protein CASSVAGQGYHEQYF.

The chain's CDR3 is CAWSVQHSTDTQYF. The CDR3 DNA reads TGTGCCTGGAGTGTACAACACAGCACAGATACGCAGTATTTT. This rearrangement joins TRBV30 to TRBJ2-3, with D unresolved. The V gene's germline CDR1 is GTSNPN and CDR2 SVGIG (reference sequence). V was pared by 0 bases and J by 0 bases, with 7 bases between. There are 14 residues in the CDR3. Drawing the rest from reference TRBV30 and TRBJ2-3, the complete variable domain is SQTIHQWPATLVQPVGSPLSLECTVEGTSNPNLYWYRQAAGRGLQLLFYSVGIGQISSEVPQNLSASRPQDRQFILSSKKLLLSDSGFYLCAWSVQHSTDTQYFGPGTRLTVL.